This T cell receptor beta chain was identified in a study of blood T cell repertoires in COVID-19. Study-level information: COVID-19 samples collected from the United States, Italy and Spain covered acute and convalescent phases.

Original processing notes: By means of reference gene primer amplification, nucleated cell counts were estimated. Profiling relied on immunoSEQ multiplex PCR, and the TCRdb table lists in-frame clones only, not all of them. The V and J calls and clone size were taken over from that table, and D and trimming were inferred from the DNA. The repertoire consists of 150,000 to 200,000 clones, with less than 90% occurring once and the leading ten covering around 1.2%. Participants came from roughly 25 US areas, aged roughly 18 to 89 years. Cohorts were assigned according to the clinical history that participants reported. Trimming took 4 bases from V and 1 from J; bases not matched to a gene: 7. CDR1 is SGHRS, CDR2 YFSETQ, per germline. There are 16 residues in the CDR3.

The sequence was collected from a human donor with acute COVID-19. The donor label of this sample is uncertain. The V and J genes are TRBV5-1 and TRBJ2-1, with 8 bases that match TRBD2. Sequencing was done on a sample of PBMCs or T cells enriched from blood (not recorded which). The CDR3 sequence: CASSPSGGQSYNEQFF. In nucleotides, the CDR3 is TGCGCCAGCAGCCCCTCGGGGGGGCAATCCTACAATGAGCAGTTCTTC.